Presented here are 14 T cell receptor beta chains from one specimen sequenced in a study of technical replicates of blood from a handful of donors (TCRdb year 2017). Receptors were amplified or captured by the immunoSEQ multiplex PCR assay. This immuneACCESS table, as held by TCRdb, lists in-frame sequences with V and J called but not all clones. Of the missing ones, under half trace to an unresolved V gene in checked studies; the others have no known cause. Here the sample has around 50,000 clones; approximately 90% occur a single time. The ten largest account for roughly 3.9% of the sample. Material for sequencing was PBMCs. The receptors shown here come from a human donor in good health. Some clones in this sample may be carry-over from other donors' samples.

The rearrangement links TRBV7-2 to TRBJ2-5; the D is unclear. The CDR3 totals 14 residues. Between the trimmed V and J ends, which lost 2 bases and 0 bases, there was a span of 7 bases. The V gene's germline CDR1 is SGHTA and CDR2 FQGNSA. For the CDR3, the DNA is TGTGCCAGCAGCTTATCCCGTCACCAAGAGACCCAGTACTTC. Protein product: CASSLSRHQETQYF.

There are a few counts of this clone. The conserved phenylalanine or tryptophan normally closing the CDR3 is absent here, so this likely arose from a read error. The limits of the CDR3 on the DNA are not certain, so only TCRdb's listed CDR3 is given. The chain couples TRBV27 to TRBJ1-1; TRBD1, the table's D call, lacks a check against the DNA. The CDR3 extends over 11 residues, inclusive of both ends. Germline V gene sequence: CDR1 MNHEY, CDR2 SMNVEV (reference sequence). CDR3 loop: CASSLIDTTTY.

The chain is built from TRBV5-4 and TRBJ2-2, with no clear D. CDR1 is SGHNT, CDR2 YYREEE, per germline (reference sequence). V was shortened by 2 bases and J by 6 bases, with 8 bases between the two germline ends. CDR3 length: 13 residues. The CDR3 protein is CASSFVGAGELFF. CDR3 sequence (DNA): TGTGCCAGCAGCTTTGTAGGAGCCGGGGAGCTGTTTTTT.

CDR3: CASSLEWTGIVGYTF. The CDR3 DNA is TGTGCCAGCAGCTTAGAGTGGACGGGGATAGTTGGCTACACCTTC. This chain connects TRBV7-2 to TRBJ1-2; D ambiguous. The CDR3 extends over 15 amino acids. The germline gives CDR1 SGHTA, CDR2 FQGNSA. Trimming cost V 1 base and J 7 bases, with 16 bases left between them.

This clone appeared a single time. The chain employs TRBV29-1 and TRBJ1-5, with D possibly matching TRBD1 (6 bases). This CDR3 has 17 residues. V lost 3 bases to trimming and J lost 0 bases, with 18 bases between them. Germline V gives CDR1 SQVTM, CDR2 ANQGSEA. The CDR3 sequence: CSVDRQGLLYSNQPQHF. CDR3 nucleotide sequence: TGCAGCGTTGATCGGCAGGGGCTTCTTTATAGCAATCAGCCCCAGCATTTT.

The chain carries TRBV12-5 and TRBJ2-7; 9 bases map to TRBD2. The ends lost 2 bases at V and 2 bases at J; junction bases unmatched: 4. The V gene's germline CDR1 is LGHNT and CDR2 FRNRAP. The CDR3 consists of 15 residues. CDR3 sequence reads: CASGLNVAGAYEQYF. In DNA, the CDR3 is TGTGCTAGTGGTTTGAATGTAGCGGGAGCCTACGAGCAGTACTTC.

This chain uses TRBV7-3 with TRBJ2-2, with 8 nucleotides matching TRBD2. CDR3 size: 17 residues. Germline V CDR1 and CDR2: SGHTA, FQGTGA. V was clipped by 3 bases and J by 5 bases; unmatched bases: 11. The CDR3 nucleotides are TGTGCCAGCAGCTTCTCCCCAAGCGGGAGAGGTACCGGGGAGCTGTTTTTT. This sequence encodes CASSFSPSGRGTGELFF.

In regard to this clone: A much larger clone lies one base from this, so it may be a read error. Different DNA sequences within this sample yield the same CDR3. The V gene is TRBV5-1, the J gene TRBJ1-1; possible D gene TRBD1, 5 bases. Germline V gene data show CDR1 as SGHRS and CDR2 as YFSETQ. Trimming took off 4 bases at V and 3 bases at J, with 13 bases between the two ends. This CDR3 is 14 amino acids long. CDR3 DNA sequence: TGCGCCAGCAGCCCGGCCGGGGGATACACTGAAGCTTTCTTT. It codes for CASSPAGGYTEAFF.

The chain carries TRBV18 and TRBJ2-5; a possible D gene is TRBD1 (5 bases). Trimming pared 2 bases from V and 4 bases from J, leaving 23 bases between. This CDR3 has 18 residues. Per the germline V gene, CDR1 is KGHSH and CDR2 is LQKENI. The CDR3 region has the DNA TGTGCCAGCTCACCAGAGTCCCCAGGTATTGGGGCGCGAGAGACCCAGTACTTC. Translating gives CASSPESPGIGARETQYF.

DNA of the CDR3: TGTGCCAGCAGTGAGCGGACAGGGTACTACAATGAGCAGTTCTTC. Encoded protein: CASSERTGYYNEQFF. The chain is built from TRBV25-1 and TRBJ2-1, with 8 bases fitting TRBD1. Germline V gene data show CDR1 as MGHDK and CDR2 as SYGVNS. The CDR3 contains 15 residues. Unmatched junction bases numbered 4, after V lost 3 bases and J lost 3 bases.

Written as DNA, the CDR3 is TGCGCCAGCAGCCAAGTTGGTGGAGGGAATCCTCAGTACTTC. Encoded protein: CASSQVGGGNPQYF. This sequence joins TRBV4-1 and TRBJ2-5; D might be TRBD2 (6 bases). The germline CDR1 and CDR2 sequences are MGHRA and YSYEKL. V was trimmed by 1 base and J by 11 bases, leaving 17 bases between them. The CDR3 covers 14 residues.

The gene calls are TRBV4-1 and TRBJ2-5; the D gene is possibly TRBD2 (6 bases). Germline assignment: CDR1 MGHRA and CDR2 YSYEKL. This CDR3 is 17 amino acids long. Between the trimmed V and J ends, which lost 6 bases and 2 bases, there was a span of 22 bases. The CDR3 DNA reads as TGCGCCAGCAGTTGGGGCCGAGTAGCGGTGGATCAAGAGACCCAGTACTTC. Residues: CASSWGRVAVDQETQYF.

This chain links TRBV6-6 with TRBJ1-2; TRBD1 matches 8 bases. Losses at the gene ends were 7 bases for V and 7 bases for J; bases not matched to a gene: 11. Per germline, CDR1 MNHNY and CDR2 SVGAGI (reference sequence). This CDR3 has 14 residues. Here the CDR3 DNA reads TGTGCCAGCATCCCCACAGGGGGAGCGGCTGGCTACACCTTC. The encoded protein is CASIPTGGAAGYTF.

V and J are TRBV19 and TRBJ2-3; 7 bases map to TRBD2. The CDR3 is made up of 15 amino acids. After removal of 3 bases from V and 4 bases from J, the junction contained 7 bases not matched to a gene. Germline V lookup: CDR1 LNHDA, CDR2 SQIVND (reference sequence). This CDR3 is CASSIGAGRADTQYF. CDR3 DNA: TGTGCCAGTAGTATTGGAGCGGGGAGGGCAGATACGCAGTATTTT.